Given below is one T cell receptor (beta chain) in context. Its antigen is still unknown. This CDR3 region has 12 residues. Germline V gives CDR1 LNHDA, CDR2 SQIVND (reference sequence). V shed 9 bases, J shed 7 bases, and the junction held 8 bases outside the gene matches. During the collection period, no donor immune events like infections were recorded. Sequencing used immunoSEQ multiplex PCR; TCRdb keeps in-frame clones, though not all of them. Here the sample spans around 84,000 clones, 70% to 90% being singletons. The entry originates in a study of identifying expanded T cells in peripheral blood. Study observations and caveats: Over about two and four weeks, about 15 and 19 clones changed, versus roughly 1.2 between replicates. Variance in clone template counts between approximately two-week samples significantly increased with total template count across all healthy donors.

This receptor was identified in a person aged 18 to 70 in good health. The sample was blood. The chain is built from TRBV19 and TRBJ1-2; 7 nucleotides align to TRBD1. CDR3 nucleotide sequence: TGTGCCAGGAGAAGGGCAGGGGGTGGCTACACCTTC. As protein: CARRRAGGGYTF.